This TCR beta chain was recovered during a study of blood T cell repertoires in COVID-19. V shed 5 bases, J shed 0 bases, and the junction held 10 bases outside the gene matches. The V gene's germline CDR1 is ENHRY and CDR2 SYGVKD. The CDR3 has 17 residues. Measured with immunoSEQ multiplex PCR; TCRdb has only the in-frame clones, and not every one. Of over 200,000 clones in the sample, more than 85% were seen once. The rearrangement joins TRBV10-3 to TRBJ2-3, with TRBD2 matching 8 bases. The sequenced sample was PBMCs or T cells enriched from blood (not recorded which). This clonotype originated in a man aged 35 to 55 who had recovered from COVID-19. CDR3 bases: TGTGCCATCAGTAAAGGAACTAGCGGAGCTAGCACAGATACGCAGTATTTT. Translation: CAISKGTSGASTDTQYF.